The present T cell receptor beta chain was sequenced within a study of CXCR3-negative and CXCR3-positive naive CD8 T cells (dated 2019 in TCRdb). Regarding the research as a whole: In total, roughly 130 million TRB reads were obtained, corresponding to roughly 1.5 +/- 0.3 million reads per library. TRBV-TRBJ cluster analysis included naive subsets from a handful of donors and memory cells from 3 donors. Data from 11 donors, pooled across two independent experiments, went into the diversity and physicochemical repertoire analyses. Paper-wide results and their limitations: Because surface CD5, which is linked to self-reactivity in mice, was comparable between the naive subsets, TCR interaction strength was also inferred from TRB CDR3 physicochemical properties. Both naive subsets had comparably high repertoire diversity, while memory CD8+ T cells had much lower repertoire diversity. Naive CXCR3-negative and CXCR3-positive cells from the same donor showed similar TRBV-TRBJ usage, whereas memory cells showed distinct patterns. Because CXCR3 expression was partially decreased after cryopreservation, freshly isolated PBMCs were used for most assays. Compared with CXCR3-negative naive cells, CXCR3-positive naive cells had TRB CDR3s with higher hydrophobicity (lower Kidera factor 4), lower energy, and higher strength and volume indices.

The instrument was a NextSeq 550. The Human TCR Profiling Kit (MiLaboratory) was used to make UMI-labeled 5' RACE TRB cDNA libraries. cDNA synthesis used the entire amount of extracted RNA, and PCR amplification then used the entire amount of cDNA produced. Libraries were prepared in parallel with an identical number of PCR cycles. Per the authors' processing: MIGEC and MiXCR extracted about 53,000 +/- 10,000 unique UMI-labeled TRB cDNA molecules per library, requiring at least two reads per UMI. An average of around 40,000 +/- 10,000 functional in-frame TRB CDR3 nucleotide clonotypes without stop codons was found per library. After downsampling to 5000 UMI-labeled TRB molecules per sample, diversity metrics such as normalized Shannon-Wiener and Chao1 were calculated in VDJtools. For the central five CDR3 residues, VDJtools calculated physicochemical properties weighted by clonotype size, namely interaction energy, strength, volume and Kidera factor 4. TCRdb reprocessed the reads, and each CDR3 protein sequence is entered once, without DNA. These V and J calls derive from TCRdb rather than the authors' analysis. In this sample's table one finds 100,000 to 150,000 distinct CDR3 sequences. The ten largest clonotypes hold approximately 0.5% of the sample.

Looking up the germline V gene (reference sequence) yields CDR1 SGHAT and CDR2 FQDESV. There are 18 amino acids in the CDR3, from cysteine to phenylalanine inclusive. The record lacks a DNA sequence. About this clonotype itself: What antigen it recognizes has not been identified.

For each CD8+ T cell subset, flow sorting was done in triplicate, and roughly 310,000 cells per subset went directly into RLT lysis buffer. To exclude memory contaminants, naive CD8+ T cells were stringently defined as CD45RO-CCR7+CD27+CD95-. Using standard density gradient centrifugation, peripheral blood mononuclear cells were isolated from buffy coats. A FACSAria III was used to flow-sort naive CD8+ T cells into CXCR3-negative and CXCR3-positive populations. Total RNA was extracted from sorted cells using an RNeasy Mini Kit. The TCR originated in a human donor in good health. Some clones in this sample may be carry-over from other donors' samples. Here the chain combines TRBV11-1 and TRBJ2-7; TCRdb selects TRBD2, and the lack of DNA leaves this call unchecked. The material sequenced was naive CXCR3- CD8+ T cells from blood. Interpreted using the paper, the cell subset or site label stands for: CD45RO-CCR7+CD27+CD95- naive CD8+ T cells lacking CXCR3 (TNR3-). The CDR3 corresponds to CASSPDPLPSGRSYEQYF. With the portions outside the CDR3 filled from the reference TRBV11-1 and TRBJ2-7 genes, the complete variable region becomes EAEVAQSPRYKITEKSQAVAFWCDPISGHATLYWYRQILGQGPELLVQFQDESVVDDSQLPKDRFSAERLKGVDSTLKIQPAELGDSAMYLCASSPDPLPSGRSYEQYFGPGTRLTVT.